The 4 T cell receptor beta chains below were found in one sample sequenced in a study of blood T cell repertoires in COVID-19. Assay used: immunoSEQ multiplex PCR; TCRdb lists only in-frame clones, some missing. The table includes 95,000 to 100,000 clones, about 88% detected once. Sequencing was done on a sample of peripheral blood. Receptors originate from a woman in her fifties or sixties with acute or convalescent COVID-19.

The chain is built from TRBV29-1 and TRBJ1-6; 8 nucleotides match TRBD1. J gave up 9 bases and V 4 bases, and 5 bases lay outside the gene matches. This CDR3 is built from 13 residues. CDR1 is SQVTM and CDR2 is ANQGSEA in the germline V gene. CDR3 region: CSVAKTGGSPLHF. The CDR3 DNA reads as TGCAGCGTTGCTAAAACAGGGGGTTCACCCCTCCACTTT.

J is TRBJ2-1 and V is TRBV5-1; D is perhaps TRBD1 (5 bases). V was clipped by 0 bases and J by 3 bases, with 10 bases between them. The CDR3 has 15 residues. Germline CDR1 reads SGHRS; CDR2 reads YFSETQ. The CDR3 DNA reads TGCGCCAGCAGCTTGGCCCAGGGAAGCTACAATGAGCAGTTCTTC. Amino acid sequence: CASSLAQGSYNEQFF.

The chain combines TRBV4-2 with TRBJ2-1, with a tentative D call TRBD2 (6 bases). The CDR3 loop spans 13 amino acids. Germline loops: CDR1 LGHNA, CDR2 YNFKEQ. Trimming cost V 6 bases and J 6 bases, with 12 bases left between them. CDR3 loop: CASSGGTGNEQFF. Written as DNA, the CDR3 is TGTGCCAGCAGTGGCGGGACTGGCAATGAGCAGTTCTTC.

This clone has only a few counts. The gene calls are TRBV28 and TRBJ2-1; 12 nucleotides line up with TRBD2. J gave up 9 bases and V 2 bases, and 5 bases lay outside the gene matches. The V gene's germline CDR1 is MDHEN and CDR2 SYDVKM. CDR3 size: 15 residues. The chain's CDR3 is CASSLSLAGGPEQFF. CDR3 nucleotide sequence: TGTGCCAGCAGTTTAAGTCTAGCGGGGGGGCCTGAGCAGTTCTTC.